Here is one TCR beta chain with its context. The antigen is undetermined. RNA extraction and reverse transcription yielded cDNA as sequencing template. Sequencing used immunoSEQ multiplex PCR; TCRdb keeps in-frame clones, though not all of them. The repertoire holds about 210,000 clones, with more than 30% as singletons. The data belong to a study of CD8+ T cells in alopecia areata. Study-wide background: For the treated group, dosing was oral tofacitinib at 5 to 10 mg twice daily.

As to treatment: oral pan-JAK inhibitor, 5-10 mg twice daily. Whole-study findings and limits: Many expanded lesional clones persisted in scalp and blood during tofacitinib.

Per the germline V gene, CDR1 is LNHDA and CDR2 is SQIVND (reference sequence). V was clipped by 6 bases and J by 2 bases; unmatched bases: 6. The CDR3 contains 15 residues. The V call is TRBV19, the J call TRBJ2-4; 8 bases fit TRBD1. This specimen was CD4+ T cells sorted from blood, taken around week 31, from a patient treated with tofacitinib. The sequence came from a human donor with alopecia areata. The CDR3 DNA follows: TGTGCCAGTAGGGGACAGGACCCAACCAAAAACATTCAGTACTTC. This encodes CASRGQDPTKNIQYF.